These 22 T cell receptor beta chains came from one sample sequenced in a study of beta chain features in type 1 diabetes. The whole isolated RNA underwent reverse transcription, so sequencing captured expressed TCRB transcripts. Clones were read by immunoSEQ multiplex PCR, and TCRdb kept only the in-frame ones, dropping some. Counted here are around 340,000 clones, approximately 8.2% occurring once; the ten biggest clones make up 0.44%. The sample comprised central memory CD4+ T cells from blood. These receptors were obtained from a woman between 18 and 29 years old in good health.

This clone has a handful of counts. This chain connects TRBV7-3 to TRBJ2-2, with D perhaps matching TRBD2 (6 bases). V dropped 5 bases and J dropped 7 bases, with 14 bases sitting between them. The length of the CDR3 is 14 residues. From germline, CDR1 is SGHTA and CDR2 FQGTGA. The CDR3 spells CASSQTSSGGELFF. In DNA, the CDR3 is TGTGCCAGCAGCCAGACTAGTTCCGGCGGGGAGCTGTTTTTT.

This clone showed up just a few times. V gene TRBV6-5 combines with J gene TRBJ2-3, with D perhaps TRBD2 (5 bases). Trimming shortened V by 0 bases and J by 3 bases, and 13 bases separated the two germline ends. Germline CDR1 is MNHEY and CDR2 is SVGAGI. The CDR3 loop spans 16 amino acids. For the CDR3, the DNA is TGTGCCAGCAGTTACTCCCTGGAGGATCCTACAGATACGCAGTATTTT. Amino acid sequence: CASSYSLEDPTDTQYF.

This clone was seen repeatedly, ten times or more. The V gene is TRBV19, the J gene TRBJ2-1; the D gene is possibly TRBD2 (6 bases). V dropped 5 bases and J dropped 6 bases, with 14 bases sitting between them. The germline gives CDR1 LNHDA, CDR2 SQIVND (reference sequence). The length of the CDR3 is 14 residues. The CDR3 bases are TGTGCCAGTAGTCGCGGAGGGCGCGGCAATGAGCAGTTCTTC. Translating gives CASSRGGRGNEQFF.

This clone came up once. The chain's CDR3 is CASSLTGGTGNTIYF. Here the CDR3 DNA reads TGCGCCAGCAGCTTGACAGGGGGGACTGGAAACACCATATATTTT. The chain uses TRBV5-1 and TRBJ1-3; 8 bases map to TRBD1. The CDR3 loop spans 15 amino acids. J was trimmed by 2 bases and V by 1 base; bases with no gene match: 2. Germline CDR1 is SGHRS and CDR2 is YFSETQ.

This clone has at least ten counts. J is TRBJ2-3 and V is TRBV7-2; 8 bases are shared with TRBD1. CDR1 and CDR2 from the germline V gene are SGHTA and FQGNSA. V dropped 4 bases and J dropped 9; count of bases not matched to a gene: 9. This CDR3 region has 14 residues. For the CDR3, the DNA is TGTGCCAGCAGCTCCGACAGGGGAAGCAGAACGCAGTATTTT. Residues: CASSSDRGSRTQYF.

This chain connects TRBV6-5 to TRBJ2-5; tentative D call: TRBD2 (6 bases). The CDR3 loop spans 15 amino acids. Trimming stripped 2 bases from V and 7 bases from J, with 17 bases between. CDR1 is MNHEY and CDR2 is SVGAGI in the germline V gene. The CDR3: CASSYGGLTVGTQYF. In DNA form, the CDR3 reads TGTGCCAGCAGTTACGGGGGACTTACAGTAGGGACCCAGTACTTC.

This clone was counted only a few times. The chain uses TRBV6-6 and TRBJ2-3; 9 nucleotides align to TRBD2. Germline-derived CDR1 and CDR2 are MNHNY and SVGAGI (reference sequence). CDR3 length equals 13 residues. J lost 5 bases, V lost 6 bases, and 3 bases had no gene match. For the CDR3, the DNA is TGTGCCAGCAGAGTAGCGGGAGAAGATACGCAGTATTTT. It encodes CASRVAGEDTQYF.

V gene TRBV28 combines with J gene TRBJ1-2; D unresolved. Germline CDR1 reads MDHEN; CDR2 reads SYDVKM. CDR3 length: 13 residues. The germline V and J ends were trimmed by 6 bases and 3 bases, with 11 bases remaining between them. The CDR3 nucleotides read TGTGCCAGCAGGCCGCCAAGTGACTATGGCTACACCTTC. This encodes CASRPPSDYGYTF.

The chain is built from TRBV7-2 and TRBJ1-2; 9 bases are shared with TRBD1. The CDR3 length is 13 residues. Germline CDR1 SGHTA, CDR2 FQGNSA. V dropped 5 bases and J dropped 7; count of bases not matched to a gene: 5. This CDR3 reads CASSPGTGFGYTF. For the CDR3, the DNA is TGTGCCAGCAGCCCCGGGACAGGGTTTGGCTACACCTTC.

The rearrangement uses TRBV28 and TRBJ2-7; unclear D gene. V lost 6 bases and J lost 3, with 12 bases in between. In germline, CDR1 is MDHEN, CDR2 SYDVKM. This CDR3 contains 13 residues. As DNA, the CDR3 is TGTGCCAGCAGATCCCCCAAGGGCTACGAGCAGTACTTC. This sequence encodes CASRSPKGYEQYF.

There are a few counts of this clone. This chain links TRBV5-4 with TRBJ2-1; 9 bases are shared with TRBD1. The CDR3 covers 15 residues. The junction had 6 bases not matched to a gene; V was cut back by 5 bases and J by 3 bases. The germline CDR1 and CDR2 sequences are SGHNT and YYREEE (reference sequence). In nucleotides, the CDR3 is TGTGCCAGCAGTCAAAGGGGACAGGGCTACAATGAGCAGTTCTTC. Protein sequence: CASSQRGQGYNEQFF.

CDR3 amino acids: CASSDGGRYNEQFF. The CDR3 DNA sequence: TGTGCCAGCAGCGATGGGGGAAGGTACAATGAGCAGTTCTTC. The chain links TRBV9 to TRBJ2-1; D possibly matches TRBD1 or TRBD2 (5 bases each). Germline V gene data show CDR1 as SGDLS and CDR2 as YYNGEE. V was shortened by 3 bases and J by 4 bases, with 11 bases between the two germline ends. There are 14 residues in the CDR3.

The chain has TRBV7-2 and TRBJ2-5; the D is unclear. CDR1 and CDR2 from the germline V gene are SGHTA and FQGNSA. This CDR3 comprises 15 residues. Between the trimmed V and J ends, which lost 3 bases and 5 bases, there was a span of 16 bases. CDR3 sequence (DNA): TGTGCCAGCAGCTTCTCGTGGAGCAGGAGTGAGACCCAGTACTTC. It yields the protein CASSFSWSRSETQYF.

The gene calls are TRBV18 and TRBJ2-1; 8 bases agree with TRBD2. This CDR3 has 14 amino acids. V lost 5 bases and J lost 6; bases outside the gene matches: 6. Germline assignment: CDR1 KGHSH and CDR2 LQKENI. The CDR3 sequence is CASSELAETNEQFF. CDR3 nucleotide sequence: TGTGCCAGCTCAGAACTAGCGGAGACCAATGAGCAGTTCTTC. The entire variable domain, with the rest obtained from reference TRBV18 and TRBJ2-1, is as follows: NAGVMQNPRHLVRRRGQEARLRCSPMKGHSHVYWYRQLPEEGLKFMVYLQKENIIDESGMPKERFSAEFPKEGPSILRIQQVVRGDSAAYFCASSELAETNEQFFGPGTRLTVL.

This clone has a count of ten or more. J is TRBJ2-6 and V is TRBV10-3; D unclear. CDR1 is ENHRY, CDR2 SYGVKD, per germline. There are 16 residues in the CDR3. Trimming took 2 bases from V and 0 from J, leaving 8 bases between them. The CDR3 DNA is TGTGCCATCAGTGAGAGAAGTAGCTCTGGGGCCAACGTCCTGACTTTC. This sequence encodes CAISERSSSGANVLTF.

The chain has TRBV5-4 and TRBJ2-6; D possibly corresponds to TRBD2 (6 bases). Germline V CDR1 and CDR2: SGHNT, YYREEE (reference sequence). The CDR3 contains 20 residues. V shed 2 bases and J shed 0 bases, with 21 bases lying between them. CDR3: CASSFLIGLGGDSGANVLTF. CDR3 bases: TGTGCCAGCAGCTTTTTGATCGGGTTGGGAGGTGACTCTGGGGCCAACGTCCTGACTTTC.

The CDR3 region has the DNA TGTGCCAGCAGCCCCGGACCCGCTGGGACAGGGTACTCCTACGAGCAGTACTTC. Encoded protein: CASSPGPAGTGYSYEQYF. J is TRBJ2-7 and V is TRBV4-2, with TRBD1 matching 9 bases. V was pared by 4 bases and J by 0 bases, with 13 bases of the junction left unmatched. CDR1 is LGHNA, CDR2 YNFKEQ, per germline. This CDR3 is built from 18 residues.

This chain uses TRBV7-2 with TRBJ2-1, with no clear D. CDR1 and CDR2 from the germline V gene are SGHTA and FQGNSA. V shed 3 bases and J shed 4 bases, with 10 bases lying between them. The CDR3 loop spans 14 amino acids. This CDR3 is CASSFNGQYNEQFF. CDR3 nucleotides: TGTGCCAGCAGCTTCAACGGCCAGTACAATGAGCAGTTCTTC.

Notes on this clone: This CDR3 is also generated by other DNA sequences in the sample. This chain uses TRBV6-6 with TRBJ2-7; D perhaps matches TRBD1 (6 bases). The V end was cut by 10 bases, the J end by 0 bases, with 13 bases between. The CDR3 extends over 13 amino acids. Germline V gene lookup returns CDR1 MNHNY and CDR2 SVGAGI (reference sequence). The CDR3 nucleotides are TGTGCCACCAACAGGGATCCCTCCTACGAGCAGTACTTC. Protein sequence: CATNRDPSYEQYF.

There are a few counts of this clone. The rearrangement joins TRBV6-1 to TRBJ2-7; 9 nucleotides agree with TRBD1. This CDR3 contains 14 residues. Trimming took 10 bases from V and 7 from J; bases not matched to a gene: 14. From germline, CDR1 is MNHNS and CDR2 SASEGT. As DNA, the CDR3 is TGTGCCATCTCCGGGACAGGGCCCTTCGGGGAGCAGTACTTC. This translates into CAISGTGPFGEQYF.

This clone was seen a handful of times. The rearrangement joins TRBV5-1 to TRBJ2-7; possibly TRBD2 for D (5 bases). The V and J ends lost 4 bases and 3 bases respectively, with 14 bases between them. CDR1 is SGHRS, CDR2 YFSETQ, per germline. This CDR3 comprises 14 residues. The CDR3 is CASSVDEGIYEQYF. CDR3 sequence (DNA): TGCGCCAGCAGCGTTGACGAGGGAATCTACGAGCAGTACTTC.

V is TRBV27 and J is TRBJ2-5; no definite D call. The CDR3 loop spans 14 amino acids. Per the germline V gene, CDR1 is MNHEY and CDR2 is SMNVEV (reference sequence). V lost 6 bases and J 5 bases, leaving 16 bases between the germline ends. The CDR3 DNA follows: TGTGCCAGCAGCACTCGAAAGTCGATGGAGACCCAGTACTTC. Its translation is CASSTRKSMETQYF.